This is a list of T cell receptor beta chains from one sample in a study of T cell changes during pregnancy in multiple sclerosis. Generated by immunoSEQ multiplex PCR, the TCRdb table keeps only in-frame clones and is missing some. Of under 85,000 clones listed, approximately 94% are singletons. The sample was peripheral blood, taken in the third trimester of pregnancy. The source is a female donor with multiple sclerosis, enrolled in a pregnancy study. Both conserved end residues are part of each CDR3. D genes are given only for firm matches. Size values are once, few and many counts, or a class for expanded clones, and some rows have none.

cdr3_length: 16; v_call: TRBV13; clone_size: NA; d_call: TRBD2; j_call: TRBJ2-7; cdr3_nt: TGTGCCAGCAGCTTAGGGAGTAGCGGGACGCTCTACGAGCAGTACTTC; cdr3_aa: CASSLGSSGTLYEQYF
cdr3_length: 16; v_call: TRBV9; clone_size: NA; d_call: NA; j_call: TRBJ2-3; cdr3_nt: TGTGCCAGCAGCGTACGCCCGGGGACTAGCACAGATACGCAGTATTTT; cdr3_aa: CASSVRPGTSTDTQYF
cdr3_length: 14; v_call: TRBV11-2; clone_size: NA; d_call: TRBD2; j_call: TRBJ2-3; cdr3_nt: TGTGCCAGCAGCTTAGATTTTGGCGGGAGTACGCAGTATTTT; cdr3_aa: CASSLDFGGSTQYF
cdr3_length: 15; v_call: TRBV7-2; clone_size: NA; d_call: TRBD2; j_call: TRBJ2-7; cdr3_nt: TGTGCCAGCAGCTTACGACTAGCGGGCTCCGGAGGGCAGTACTTC; cdr3_aa: CASSLRLAGSGGQYF
cdr3_length: 16; v_call: TRBV7-2; clone_size: NA; d_call: TRBD2; j_call: TRBJ2-3; cdr3_nt: TGTGCCAGCAGCTTCGCTGCGGGGGGATTCCCAGATACGCAGTATTTT; cdr3_aa: CASSFAAGGFPDTQYF
cdr3_length: 13; v_call: TRBV19; clone_size: NA; d_call: NA; j_call: TRBJ1-5; cdr3_nt: TGTGCCAGTAGTATGCCAGGAAATCAGCCCCAGCATTTT; cdr3_aa: CASSMPGNQPQHF
cdr3_length: 18; v_call: TRBV5-4; clone_size: NA; d_call: TRBD2; j_call: TRBJ2-3; cdr3_nt: TGTGCCAGCAGCTTGGCTGGGACTAGCGGGGGAAACACAGATACGCAGTATTTT; cdr3_aa: CASSLAGTSGGNTDTQYF
cdr3_length: 14; v_call: TRBV10-2; clone_size: NA; d_call: NA; j_call: TRBJ1-2; cdr3_nt: TGCGCCAGCAGTGAGTCCACATTTAACTATGGCTACACCTTC; cdr3_aa: CASSESTFNYGYTF
cdr3_length: 17; v_call: TRBV5-5; clone_size: NA; d_call: NA; j_call: TRBJ2-5; cdr3_nt: TGTGCCAGCAGCTTAACGGCCCTGCAGGGCGGCCAAGAGACCCAGTACTTC; cdr3_aa: CASSLTALQGGQETQYF
cdr3_length: 13; v_call: TRBV7-8; clone_size: once; d_call: NA; j_call: TRBJ2-7; cdr3_nt: TGTGCCAGCAGCTTAGGGCAGTTCTACGAGCAGTACTTC; cdr3_aa: CASSLGQFYEQYF
cdr3_length: 16; v_call: TRBV7-2; clone_size: NA; d_call: TRBD1; j_call: TRBJ1-5; cdr3_nt: TGTGCCAGCAGCTTATCGGCTGGGACAGGGGATCAGCCCCAGCATTTT; cdr3_aa: CASSLSAGTGDQPQHF
cdr3_length: 16; v_call: TRBV6-5; clone_size: NA; d_call: NA; j_call: TRBJ1-6; cdr3_nt: TGTGCCAGCAGTTACTCGAAGGACAGCCTAAATTCACCCCTCCACTTT; cdr3_aa: CASSYSKDSLNSPLHF
cdr3_length: 16; v_call: TRBV19; clone_size: few; d_call: NA; j_call: TRBJ1-5; cdr3_nt: TGTGCCAGTAAGGTCGGCGGTTCGGATAGCAATCAGCCCCAGCATTTT; cdr3_aa: CASKVGGSDSNQPQHF
cdr3_length: 13; v_call: TRBV12-5; clone_size: once; d_call: NA; j_call: TRBJ1-3; cdr3_nt: TGTGCTAGTGGCCTGACAGGTGGAAACACCATATATTTT; cdr3_aa: CASGLTGGNTIYF
cdr3_length: 11; v_call: TRBV11-2; clone_size: NA; d_call: NA; j_call: TRBJ2-7; cdr3_nt: TGTGCCAGCAGCTTATTGGCCGAGCAGTACTTC; cdr3_aa: CASSLLAEQYF
cdr3_length: 19; v_call: TRBV7-9; clone_size: NA; d_call: TRBD1; j_call: TRBJ2-1; cdr3_nt: TGTGCCAGCAGCCAACCCGGGACAGGGGGCCATAGCTCCTACAATGAGCAGTTCTTC; cdr3_aa: CASSQPGTGGHSSYNEQFF
cdr3_length: 14; v_call: TRBV29-1; clone_size: few; d_call: NA; j_call: TRBJ1-1; cdr3_nt: TGCAGCGTTGGGGTCGGGGGGATGAACACTGAAGCTTTCTTT; cdr3_aa: CSVGVGGMNTEAFF
cdr3_length: 16; v_call: TRBV7-9; clone_size: NA; d_call: TRBD2; j_call: TRBJ2-5; cdr3_nt: TGTGCCAGCAGCCCCAGGACTAGCGGGGGGGGAGAGACCCAGTACTTC; cdr3_aa: CASSPRTSGGGETQYF
cdr3_length: 13; v_call: TRBV2; clone_size: NA; d_call: NA; j_call: TRBJ2-1; cdr3_nt: TGTGCCAGCAGTGAAATGACTAGGACTGAGCAGTTCTTC; cdr3_aa: CASSEMTRTEQFF
cdr3_length: 13; v_call: TRBV7-2; clone_size: NA; d_call: NA; j_call: TRBJ2-4; cdr3_nt: TGTGCCAGCAGCCCCAACACAGGGTACATTCAGTACTTC; cdr3_aa: CASSPNTGYIQYF
cdr3_length: 15; v_call: TRBV7-3; clone_size: once; d_call: TRBD1; j_call: TRBJ1-6; cdr3_nt: TGTGCCAGCAGCTTAACGTGGGACAGTAATTCACCCCTCCACTTT; cdr3_aa: CASSLTWDSNSPLHF
cdr3_length: 16; v_call: TRBV4-1; clone_size: NA; d_call: TRBD2; j_call: TRBJ2-5; cdr3_nt: TGCGCCAGCAGCCAAACGGCGGGGGGGTACCAAGAGACCCAGTACTTC; cdr3_aa: CASSQTAGGYQETQYF
cdr3_length: 18; v_call: TRBV7-8; clone_size: NA; d_call: NA; j_call: TRBJ2-2; cdr3_nt: TGTGCCAGCAGCTTAGCCGGAGCGACAGAGTCGAACACCGGGGAGCTGTTTTTT; cdr3_aa: CASSLAGATESNTGELFF
cdr3_length: 14; v_call: TRBV5-6; clone_size: once; d_call: NA; j_call: TRBJ1-3; cdr3_nt: TGTGCCAGCAGAGCAGGATTGTCTGGAAACACCATATATTTT; cdr3_aa: CASRAGLSGNTIYF
cdr3_length: 15; v_call: TRBV7-2; clone_size: NA; d_call: NA; j_call: TRBJ2-1; cdr3_nt: TGTGCCAGCAGCTTAGTTCCCCGACTTTCCGATGAGCAGTTCTTC; cdr3_aa: CASSLVPRLSDEQFF
cdr3_length: 17; v_call: TRBV4-2; clone_size: NA; d_call: NA; j_call: TRBJ2-3; cdr3_nt: TGTGCCAGCAGCCAAGTGGCCGGACAGTTTCGCACAGATACGCAGTATTTT; cdr3_aa: CASSQVAGQFRTDTQYF
cdr3_length: 14; v_call: TRBV9; clone_size: NA; d_call: NA; j_call: TRBJ2-7; cdr3_nt: TGTGCCAGCAGCGTAGTAGCGGCCTCCTACGAGCAGTACTTC; cdr3_aa: CASSVVAASYEQYF
cdr3_length: 14; v_call: TRBV12-5; clone_size: NA; d_call: NA; j_call: TRBJ2-5; cdr3_nt: TGTGCTAGTGGCCTGGGGCAGCCTGCAGAGACCCAGTACTTC; cdr3_aa: CASGLGQPAETQYF
cdr3_length: 17; v_call: TRBV9; clone_size: NA; d_call: NA; j_call: TRBJ1-1; cdr3_nt: TGTGCCAACTTTCCACCGGGGGAGGAAGGTGATCACACTGAAGCTTTCTTT; cdr3_aa: CANFPPGEEGDHTEAFF
cdr3_length: 16; v_call: TRBV7-2; clone_size: NA; d_call: TRBD1; j_call: TRBJ2-2; cdr3_nt: TGTGCCAGCAGCCCTACTGGGACAGGTTCCACCGGGGAGCTGTTTTTT; cdr3_aa: CASSPTGTGSTGELFF
cdr3_length: 15; v_call: TRBV18; clone_size: NA; d_call: NA; j_call: TRBJ1-4; cdr3_nt: TGTGCCAGCTCACCTTTATCGGGCAGGGATGAAAAACTGTTTTTT; cdr3_aa: CASSPLSGRDEKLFF
cdr3_length: 14; v_call: TRBV4-1; clone_size: NA; d_call: TRBD1; j_call: TRBJ1-4; cdr3_nt: TGCGCCAGCAGTGGAGGCGCAGGGGGCGAAAAACTGTTTTTT; cdr3_aa: CASSGGAGGEKLFF
cdr3_length: 13; v_call: TRBV7-2; clone_size: NA; d_call: NA; j_call: TRBJ2-5; cdr3_nt: TGTGCCAGCAGCCGACACGTTCAAGAGACCCAGTACTTC; cdr3_aa: CASSRHVQETQYF
cdr3_length: 20; v_call: TRBV5-4; clone_size: NA; d_call: TRBD2; j_call: TRBJ2-2; cdr3_nt: TGTGCCAGCAGCGGGCCCCGCGGGACTAGCGGGGGGGCCTCCACCGGGGAGCTGTTTTTT; cdr3_aa: CASSGPRGTSGGASTGELFF
cdr3_length: 17; v_call: TRBV6-1; clone_size: NA; d_call: NA; j_call: TRBJ2-1; cdr3_nt: TGTGCCAGCAGTGAAGCGCGGGGTCCGGCTCTCTACAATGAGCAGTTCTTC; cdr3_aa: CASSEARGPALYNEQFF
cdr3_length: 15; v_call: TRBV9; clone_size: NA; d_call: TRBD2; j_call: TRBJ2-3; cdr3_nt: TGTGCCAGCAGCGTTCGGGGGGGCGTCACAGATACGCAGTATTTT; cdr3_aa: CASSVRGGVTDTQYF
cdr3_length: 14; v_call: TRBV9; clone_size: NA; d_call: NA; j_call: TRBJ2-1; cdr3_nt: TGTGCCAGCAGCGTAGAAGGACAGATGAATGAGCAGTTCTTC; cdr3_aa: CASSVEGQMNEQFF
cdr3_length: 16; v_call: TRBV5-4; clone_size: NA; d_call: TRBD2; j_call: TRBJ2-2; cdr3_nt: TGTGCCAGCAGCTCCCAGCGTAGCGGGGTGAACGGGGAGCTGTTTTTT; cdr3_aa: CASSSQRSGVNGELFF
cdr3_length: 13; v_call: TRBV6-6; clone_size: NA; d_call: NA; j_call: TRBJ2-3; cdr3_nt: TGTGCCAGCAGTTACCAGGCTCCAGATACGCAGTATTTT; cdr3_aa: CASSYQAPDTQYF
cdr3_length: 19; v_call: TRBV11-1; clone_size: NA; d_call: TRBD2; j_call: TRBJ2-1; cdr3_nt: TGTGCCAGCAGCTCCTTTCCCGGGACTAGCGGGGGGGCCCCCAATGAGCAGTTCTTC; cdr3_aa: CASSSFPGTSGGAPNEQFF
cdr3_length: 16; v_call: TRBV19; clone_size: NA; d_call: TRBD1; j_call: TRBJ2-7; cdr3_nt: TGTGCCAGTAGTCTCTTACCGGGACAGGGGATCTACGAGCAGTACTTC; cdr3_aa: CASSLLPGQGIYEQYF
cdr3_length: 16; v_call: TRBV5-8; clone_size: NA; d_call: TRBD1; j_call: TRBJ1-1; cdr3_nt: TGTGCCAGCAGCCGCGACAGGGGGAGCTTTGGCACTGAAGCTTTCTTT; cdr3_aa: CASSRDRGSFGTEAFF
cdr3_length: 14; v_call: TRBV7-6; clone_size: NA; d_call: NA; j_call: TRBJ1-1; cdr3_nt: TGTGCCAGCAGCTTAGCTCCAGTGAACACTGAAGCTTTCTTT; cdr3_aa: CASSLAPVNTEAFF
cdr3_length: 13; v_call: TRBV6-4; clone_size: NA; d_call: NA; j_call: TRBJ2-3; cdr3_nt: TGTGCCAGCAGGGCTAGCGGCACAGATACGCAGTATTTT; cdr3_aa: CASRASGTDTQYF
cdr3_length: 14; v_call: TRBV7-6; clone_size: NA; d_call: TRBD2; j_call: TRBJ2-2; cdr3_nt: TGTGCCAGCAGGTTGGGGGGGGACACCGGGGAGCTGTTTTTT; cdr3_aa: CASRLGGDTGELFF
cdr3_length: 17; v_call: TRBV19; clone_size: once; d_call: TRBD1; j_call: TRBJ2-5; cdr3_nt: TGTGCCAGTAGTATTATTTTCGGGACAGTAAGACAAGAGACCCAGTACTTC; cdr3_aa: CASSIIFGTVRQETQYF
cdr3_length: 14; v_call: TRBV6-4; clone_size: NA; d_call: TRBD1; j_call: TRBJ2-3; cdr3_nt: TGTGCCAGCGGAAAGGGACAGGGTGCAGATACGCAGTATTTT; cdr3_aa: CASGKGQGADTQYF
cdr3_length: 15; v_call: TRBV18; clone_size: NA; d_call: TRBD1; j_call: TRBJ1-1; cdr3_nt: TGTGCCAGCTCACCCCTGGACAGGGGGCGCGGTGAAGCTTTCTTT; cdr3_aa: CASSPLDRGRGEAFF
cdr3_length: 14; v_call: TRBV5-1; clone_size: NA; d_call: NA; j_call: TRBJ1-3; cdr3_nt: TGCGCCAGCCGCATATCGAGCTCTGGAAACACCATATATTTT; cdr3_aa: CASRISSSGNTIYF
cdr3_length: 14; v_call: TRBV11-2; clone_size: NA; d_call: TRBD1; j_call: TRBJ2-1; cdr3_nt: TGTGCCAGCAGCCCGTCGGACAGGTGGAATGAGCAGTTCTTC; cdr3_aa: CASSPSDRWNEQFF
cdr3_length: 15; v_call: TRBV5-1; clone_size: NA; d_call: NA; j_call: TRBJ2-7; cdr3_nt: TGCGCCAGCAGCTCGGGATCCGTCAGCTCCTACGAGCAGTACTTC; cdr3_aa: CASSSGSVSSYEQYF
cdr3_length: 15; v_call: TRBV6-4; clone_size: once; d_call: NA; j_call: TRBJ2-3; cdr3_nt: TGTGCCAGCAGCCGAGGGACACAACGGGCAGATACGCAGTATTTT; cdr3_aa: CASSRGTQRADTQYF
cdr3_length: 14; v_call: TRBV15; clone_size: NA; d_call: NA; j_call: TRBJ2-7; cdr3_nt: TGTGCCACCAGCAGAGATGAGGGCTCCTACGAGCAGTACTTC; cdr3_aa: CATSRDEGSYEQYF
cdr3_length: 12; v_call: TRBV19; clone_size: NA; d_call: NA; j_call: TRBJ2-3; cdr3_nt: TGTGCCAGTCGGGACTCCCCCTATACGCAGTATTTT; cdr3_aa: CASRDSPYTQYF